The subject of this entry is one T cell receptor beta chain. The protocol was immunoSEQ multiplex PCR, while the TCRdb copy is restricted to in-frame clones and leaves out a portion. The sample has 25,000 to 30,000 clones, roughly 87% seen once. The data derive from a study of blood T cell repertoires in COVID-19. Germline V gene lookup returns CDR1 LNHDA and CDR2 SQIVND (reference sequence). This CDR3 contains 16 residues. Trimming removed 4 bases from V and 5 bases from J, with 17 bases in between. The chain has TRBV19 and TRBJ2-2; D is possibly TRBD2 (6 bases). This receptor was obtained from a human donor in a cohort sampled during active COVID-19. Sequenced: peripheral blood. CDR3 protein: CASSTSGTSPTGELFF. DNA of the CDR3: TGTGCCAGTAGTACCTCCGGGACTTCACCTACCGGGGAGCTGTTTTTT.